The following is a T cell receptor beta chain sequence with its context. The sample belongs to a study of T cell responses to AZD1222 COVID-19 vaccine. TCRdb's table, derived via immunoSEQ multiplex PCR, lists solely in-frame clones and lacks some. The table lists 150,000 or so clones, around 90% of them singletons. The CDR3 contains 16 residues. Germline assignment: CDR1 MDHEN and CDR2 SYDVKM. This sequence originates from an adult in good health. This sequence joins TRBV28 and TRBJ2-3; TRBD2 agrees at 13 bases. The material sequenced was peripheral blood, taken on day 0 of AZD1222 vaccination. The CDR3 reads CVHPPRTSGSTDTQYF. The CDR3 nucleotides read TGTGTCCACCCCCCCCGGACTAGCGGGAGTACAGATACGCAGTATTTT.